Below are 20 T cell receptor beta chains sequenced from a single sample in a study of cytomegalovirus exposure and HLA in healthy donors (dated by TCRdb to about 2017). The library relied on the immunoSEQ multiplex PCR assay. A mixture of 60 forward primers for TCR Vbeta segments and 13 reverse primers for TCR Jbeta segments was used in the multiplex PCR. Here the immuneACCESS table is served through TCRdb, limited to in-frame sequences with V and J called. Missing clones are a known gap in these copies; in checked studies unresolved V genes cover under half, and the rest lacks a known reason. The sample table records around 190,000 clones; 80% to 90% of these occur just once. 1% to 1.5% of the sample rests with the top ten. The sample was PBMCs. The receptors originated from a girl aged 2-10 years in good health and CMV-seropositive.

The chain employs TRBV7-3 and TRBJ2-1; D might be TRBD2 (6 bases). CDR3 length equals 13 residues. V lost 5 bases and J lost 5, with 10 bases in between. CDR1 and CDR2 (germline): SGHTA, FQGTGA. DNA for the CDR3: TGTGCCAGCAGCCCCGGGACTCACAATGAGCAGTTCTTC. The encoded protein is CASSPGTHNEQFF.

The V call is TRBV6-5, the J call TRBJ1-2, with 7 nucleotides matching TRBD1. The CDR3 is 12 residues long. The germline V gene encodes CDR1 MNHEY and CDR2 SVGAGI. V lost 6 bases to trimming and J lost 7 bases; unmatched junction nucleotides: 5. This CDR3 reads CASSDGTVGYTF. The DNA for the CDR3 is TGTGCCAGCAGCGACGGGACAGTTGGCTACACCTTC.

In this sample, this clone turned up a few times. The chain combines TRBV2 with TRBJ2-7; 8 bases agree with TRBD1. This CDR3 comprises 12 residues. Germline-derived CDR1 and CDR2 are SNHLY and FYNNEI. V lost 7 bases to trimming and J lost 5 bases; unmatched junction nucleotides: 4. The CDR3 sequence: CASKDRGDEQYF. The CDR3 DNA follows: TGTGCCAGCAAAGACAGGGGCGACGAGCAGTACTTC.

The chain uses TRBV7-9 and TRBJ1-1, with D unclear. The CDR3 contains 14 residues. V shed 2 bases and J shed 2 bases, with 9 bases lying between them. Looked up from germline, CDR1 is SEHNR and CDR2 is FQNEAQ (reference sequence). Here the CDR3 reads CASSLSGINTEAFF. The CDR3 bases are TGTGCCAGCAGCTTATCAGGAATTAACACTGAAGCTTTCTTT.

In nucleotides, the CDR3 is TGTGCCAGCAAAAAGGGACAGCCCTACGAGCAGTACTTC. Amino acid sequence: CASKKGQPYEQYF. The chain couples TRBV2 to TRBJ2-7, with 7 bases lining up with TRBD1. This CDR3 is built from 13 residues. Germline CDR1 reads SNHLY; CDR2 reads FYNNEI. V lost 7 bases and J lost 2; bases outside the gene matches: 5.

This clone has a single count. The rearrangement links TRBV4-2 to TRBJ1-1, with D perhaps TRBD1 (6 bases). The V gene lost 3 bases and the J gene lost 3 bases, with 14 bases spanning the gap. The CDR3 is made up of 15 amino acids. Germline-derived CDR1 and CDR2 are LGHNA and YNFKEQ. The chain's CDR3 is CASSQGGAGDTEAFF. The CDR3 coding sequence is TGTGCCAGCAGCCAGGGGGGGGCGGGTGACACTGAAGCTTTCTTT.

The chain uses TRBV27 and TRBJ2-4, with 13 bases fitting TRBD2. Germline V gives CDR1 MNHEY, CDR2 SMNVEV (reference sequence). V shed 3 bases, J shed 3 bases, and the junction held 17 bases outside the gene matches. This CDR3 has 21 residues. CDR3 coding DNA: TGTGCCAGCAGTTTCGCCGCCTTACTAGCGGGAGGGCAGAAGGGCAAAAACATTCAGTACTTC. This encodes CASSFAALLAGGQKGKNIQYF.

The genes are TRBV27 and TRBJ1-3, with a possible D match to TRBD1 (6 bases). V was pared by 7 bases and J by 2 bases, with 15 bases between. The length of the CDR3 is 15 residues. The germline gives CDR1 MNHEY, CDR2 SMNVEV (reference sequence). CDR3 loop: CASNRAAFPGNTIYF. The CDR3 bases are TGTGCCAGCAACAGGGCAGCCTTCCCTGGAAACACCATATATTTT.

This clone was found once. The chain joins TRBV6-1 to TRBJ2-4; 9 bases match TRBD2. Germline V gives CDR1 MNHNS, CDR2 SASEGT. The CDR3 runs 15 residues. The J segment lost 1 base and the V segment lost 5 bases, leaving 3 bases of the junction unmatched. This CDR3 reads CASSSGLAAKNIQYF. The CDR3 DNA is TGTGCCAGCAGTTCCGGACTAGCGGCCAAAAACATTCAGTACTTC.

Only a few counts were recorded for this clone. The chain carries TRBV5-5 and TRBJ2-7; TRBD1 matches at 10 bases. V shed 4 bases, J shed 3 bases, and the junction held 4 bases outside the gene matches. There are 14 residues in the CDR3. The germline gives CDR1 SGHKS, CDR2 YYEKEE (reference sequence). CDR3: CASSPTGGNYEQYF. DNA for the CDR3: TGTGCCAGCAGCCCGACAGGGGGCAACTACGAGCAGTACTTC.

The chain uses TRBV6-5 and TRBJ1-5; D unclear. The germline CDR1 and CDR2 sequences are MNHEY and SVGAGI. The CDR3 is 13 residues long. Trimming cost V 2 bases and J 6 bases, with 8 bases left between them. For the CDR3, the DNA is TGTGCCAGCAGTTACGCAGGCAGTCAGCCCCAGCATTTT. Amino acid sequence: CASSYAGSQPQHF.

The genes are TRBV27 and TRBJ2-1, with D tentatively TRBD2 (6 bases). V dropped 3 bases and J dropped 2 bases, with 23 bases sitting between them. The CDR3 runs 19 residues. CDR1 and CDR2 (germline): MNHEY, SMNVEV (reference sequence). The CDR3 DNA follows: TGTGCCAGCAGTTTGGGGAAGCCCGGGGGACCTTTTACCTACAATGAGCAGTTCTTC. Translated: CASSLGKPGGPFTYNEQFF.

This chain joins TRBV9 and TRBJ1-1; 10 bases map to TRBD1. After removal of 4 bases from V and 8 bases from J, the junction contained 11 bases not matched to a gene. The CDR3 is made up of 15 amino acids. Germline V lookup: CDR1 SGDLS, CDR2 YYNGEE. The CDR3 nucleotides read TGTGCCAGCAGCCCAGAGGGACAGGGGCCCGCCGAAGCTTTCTTT. Protein: CASSPEGQGPAEAFF.

CDR3 DNA: TGTGCCAGCCGACAATTGCCGAAAAGCTACGAGCAGTACTTC. This translates into CASRQLPKSYEQYF. The chain joins TRBV5-4 to TRBJ2-7; D is uncertain. This CDR3 has 14 amino acids. Germline V gene data show CDR1 as SGHNT and CDR2 as YYREEE (reference sequence). The V end lost 7 bases, the J end lost 3 bases, and 17 bases lay between the germline ends.

The chain joins TRBV30 to TRBJ1-1; D may be TRBD1 (5 bases). Looked up from germline, CDR1 is GTSNPN and CDR2 is SVGIG (reference sequence). The CDR3 is made up of 13 amino acids. Trimming removed 2 bases at V and 8 bases at J, with 15 bases between. The CDR3 sequence: CAWSHGPDREAFF. The CDR3 DNA follows: TGTGCCTGGAGTCACGGGCCCGACAGAGAAGCTTTCTTT.

The chain couples TRBV14 to TRBJ2-5; a weak D match, TRBD1 (5 bases). The CDR3 covers 15 residues. CDR1 is SGHDN and CDR2 is FVKESK in the germline V gene. Trimming took off 4 bases at V and 4 bases at J, with 16 bases between the two ends. CDR3 in DNA: TGTGCCAGCAGCCTTCTAATAGGGGCCTCAGAGACCCAGTACTTC. Protein: CASSLLIGASETQYF.

This clone is a singleton in its sample. The chain recombines TRBV27 with TRBJ2-2; TRBD2 aligns across 11 bases. CDR3 length equals 17 residues. The junction had 5 bases not matched to a gene; V was cut back by 3 bases and J by 2 bases. CDR1 and CDR2 from the germline V gene are MNHEY and SMNVEV (reference sequence). The DNA for the CDR3 is TGTGCCAGCAGTTTTCGGACTAGCGGGTATAACACCGGGGAGCTGTTTTTT. Protein sequence: CASSFRTSGYNTGELFF.

The chain couples TRBV2 to TRBJ2-3; tentatively, D is TRBD2 (5 bases). The CDR3 spans 13 residues. Germline CDR1 and CDR2: SNHLY and FYNNEI. The V end lost 10 bases, the J end lost 1 base, and 12 bases lay between the germline ends. As DNA, the CDR3 is TGTGCCACCGCCGGAGGAGGCACAGATACGCAGTATTTT. Amino acid sequence: CATAGGGTDTQYF.

This clone was detected only a few times. V gene TRBV7-9 combines with J gene TRBJ1-2; tentatively, D is TRBD1 (5 bases). Germline V gene data show CDR1 as SEHNR and CDR2 as FQNEAQ (reference sequence). The ends were cut back, 1 base at V and 4 bases at J, with 7 bases in the middle. The CDR3 loop spans 13 amino acids. The CDR3, as DNA: TGTGCCAGCAGCTTAGACAGGTCCTATGGCTACACCTTC. It specifies CASSLDRSYGYTF.

The rearrangement links TRBV19 to TRBJ2-1, with D perhaps matching TRBD2 (6 bases). Germline values: CDR1 LNHDA, CDR2 SQIVND (reference sequence). This CDR3 region has 11 residues. V was clipped by 8 bases and J by 8 bases, with 10 bases between them. As DNA, the CDR3 is TGTGCCAGTGGCGGGGTCCATGAGCAGTTCTTC. This gives the protein CASGGVHEQFF. Full variable domain (missing parts from reference TRBV19 and TRBJ2-1): DGGITQSPKYLFRKEGQNVTLSCEQNLNHDAMYWYRQDPGQGLRLIYYSQIVNDFQKGDIAEGYSVSREKKESFPLTVTSAQKNPTAFYLCASGGVHEQFFGPGTRLTVL.